This TCR beta chain was profiled in a study of early T cells in non-severe SARS-CoV-2 infection. Germline assignment: CDR1 SGHTA and CDR2 FQGNSA. Trimming cost V 7 bases and J 3 bases; bases outside gene matches: 20. This CDR3 region has 18 residues. Individual cDNA molecules carried attached unique molecular identifiers. Each CDR3 protein is one row after TCRdb ran MiXCR on the 5' RACE reads. The sample has over 100,000 distinct CDR3 sequences; 13% are singletons. The J gene is TRBJ1-2, the V gene TRBV7-2; 7 bases match TRBD1. Sequenced input: whole blood. The sequence was collected from an adult who was a healthcare worker with PCR-confirmed SARS-CoV-2 infection or an uninfected control (not recorded which). The CDR3, as DNA: TGTGCCAGCACCCAGCCAGGGGTCGGACAGGCCCCCTACTATGGCTACACCTTC. This encodes CASTQPGVGQAPYYGYTF.